Reported below is one T cell receptor (beta chain). The antigen is undetermined. The ends were cut back, 1 base at V and 3 bases at J, with 13 bases in the middle. Germline V lookup: CDR1 MGHRA, CDR2 YSYEKL. CDR3 length equals 16 residues. Sequencing was performed with immunoSEQ multiplex PCR; in TCRdb, only in-frame clones are kept and a portion is missing. The sample includes about 200,000 clones, 86% of them seen just once. This sample is part of a study of cytomegalovirus exposure and HLA in healthy donors. General study findings and limits: A list of 150 to 200 TCR beta chains associated with cytomegalovirus was given. It was found in a later analysis that first-cohort TCR clusters tended to co-occur in the 100 to 150 validation repertoires.

The roughly 120-subject validation cohort, separate from the 666-subject first cohort, included the donors. Sequenced: PBMCs. This sequence joins TRBV4-1 and TRBJ1-5; perhaps TRBD1 as D (6 bases). This TCR was recovered from a young woman in good health and CMV-seronegative. CDR3 loop: CASSQGAAGANQPQHF. CDR3 DNA: TGCGCCAGCAGCCAAGGCGCAGCAGGGGCCAATCAGCCCCAGCATTTT.